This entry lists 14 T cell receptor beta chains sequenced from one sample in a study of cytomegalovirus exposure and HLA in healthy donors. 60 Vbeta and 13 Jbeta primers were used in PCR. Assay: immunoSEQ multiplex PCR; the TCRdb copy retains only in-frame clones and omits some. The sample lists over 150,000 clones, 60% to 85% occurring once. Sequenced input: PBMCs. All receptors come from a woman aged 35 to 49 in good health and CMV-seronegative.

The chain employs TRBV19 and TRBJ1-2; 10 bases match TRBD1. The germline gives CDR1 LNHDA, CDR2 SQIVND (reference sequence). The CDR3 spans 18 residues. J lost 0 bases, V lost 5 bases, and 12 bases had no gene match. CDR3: CASSFYPGQGTTNYGYTF. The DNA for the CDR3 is TGTGCCAGTAGTTTTTATCCGGGACAGGGGACTACTAACTATGGCTACACCTTC.

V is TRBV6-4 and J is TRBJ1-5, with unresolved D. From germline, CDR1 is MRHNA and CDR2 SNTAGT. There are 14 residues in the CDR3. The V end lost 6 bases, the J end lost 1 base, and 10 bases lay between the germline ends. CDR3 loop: CASRASKSNQPQHF. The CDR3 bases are TGTGCCAGCAGAGCCTCAAAAAGCAATCAGCCCCAGCATTTT.

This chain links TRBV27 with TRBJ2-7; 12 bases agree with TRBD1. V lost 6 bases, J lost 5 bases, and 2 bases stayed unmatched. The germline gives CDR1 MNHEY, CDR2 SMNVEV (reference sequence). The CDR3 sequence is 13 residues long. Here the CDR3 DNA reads TGTGCCAGCAGGGGGACAGGGGGCCACGAGCAGTACTTC. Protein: CASRGTGGHEQYF.

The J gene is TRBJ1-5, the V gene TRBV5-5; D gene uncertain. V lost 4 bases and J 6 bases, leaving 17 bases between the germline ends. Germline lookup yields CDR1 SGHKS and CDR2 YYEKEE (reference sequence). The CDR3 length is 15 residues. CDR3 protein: CASSPAGSSSQPQHF. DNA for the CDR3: TGTGCCAGCAGCCCGGCCGGGTCCAGTAGTCAGCCCCAGCATTTT.

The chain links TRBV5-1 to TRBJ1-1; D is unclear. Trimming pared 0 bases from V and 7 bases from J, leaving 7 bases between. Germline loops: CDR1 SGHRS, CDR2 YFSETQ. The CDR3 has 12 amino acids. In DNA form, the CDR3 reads TGCGCCAGCAGCTTGGTTCCGGGTGAAGCTTTCTTT. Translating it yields CASSLVPGEAFF.

CDR3 in DNA: TGTGCCAGCAGTCTAGGCGGGGGAAACACTGAAGCTTTCTTT. This encodes CASSLGGGNTEAFF. The chain joins TRBV28 to TRBJ1-1; D perhaps matches TRBD1 (5 bases). This CDR3 is 14 amino acids long. The germline V and J ends were trimmed by 5 bases and 2 bases, with 12 bases remaining between them. The germline gives CDR1 MDHEN, CDR2 SYDVKM.

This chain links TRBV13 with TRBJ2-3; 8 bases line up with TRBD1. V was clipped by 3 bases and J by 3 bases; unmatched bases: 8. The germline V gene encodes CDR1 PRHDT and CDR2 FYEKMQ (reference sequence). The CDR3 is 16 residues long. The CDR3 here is CASSFIDRGITDTQYF. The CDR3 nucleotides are TGTGCCAGCAGCTTTATAGACAGGGGAATAACAGATACGCAGTATTTT.

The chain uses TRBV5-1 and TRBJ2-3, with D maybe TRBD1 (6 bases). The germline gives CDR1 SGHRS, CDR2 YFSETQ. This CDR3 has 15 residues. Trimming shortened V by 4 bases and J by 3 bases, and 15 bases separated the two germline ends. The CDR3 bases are TGCGCCAGCAGCCTAAAGGCCAGGGGTACAGATACGCAGTATTTT. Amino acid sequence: CASSLKARGTDTQYF.

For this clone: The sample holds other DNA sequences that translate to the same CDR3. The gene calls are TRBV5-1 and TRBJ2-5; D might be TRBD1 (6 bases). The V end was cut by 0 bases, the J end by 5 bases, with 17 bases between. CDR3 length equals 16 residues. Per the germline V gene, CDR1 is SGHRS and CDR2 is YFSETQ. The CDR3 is CASSLGRTVGFETQYF. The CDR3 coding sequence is TGCGCCAGCAGCTTGGGGCGGACAGTGGGATTTGAGACCCAGTACTTC.

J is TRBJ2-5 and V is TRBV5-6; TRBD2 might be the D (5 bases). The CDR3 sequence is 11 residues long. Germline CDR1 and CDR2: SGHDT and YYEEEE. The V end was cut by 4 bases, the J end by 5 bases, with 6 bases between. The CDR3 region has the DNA TGTGCCAGCAGCAGAGGGGAGACCCAGTACTTC. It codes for CASSRGETQYF.

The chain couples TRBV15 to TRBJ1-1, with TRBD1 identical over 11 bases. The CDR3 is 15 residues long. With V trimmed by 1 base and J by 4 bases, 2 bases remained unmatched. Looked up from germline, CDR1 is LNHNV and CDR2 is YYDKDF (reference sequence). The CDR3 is CATSRAGTGGTEAFF. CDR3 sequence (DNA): TGTGCCACCAGCAGAGCCGGGACAGGGGGCACTGAAGCTTTCTTT.

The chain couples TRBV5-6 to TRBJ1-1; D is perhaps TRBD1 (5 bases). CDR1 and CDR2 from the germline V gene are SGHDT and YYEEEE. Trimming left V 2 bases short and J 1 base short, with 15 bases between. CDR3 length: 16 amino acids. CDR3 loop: CASSLRLQQENTEAFF. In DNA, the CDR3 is TGTGCCAGCAGCTTAAGGCTCCAACAGGAGAACACTGAAGCTTTCTTT.

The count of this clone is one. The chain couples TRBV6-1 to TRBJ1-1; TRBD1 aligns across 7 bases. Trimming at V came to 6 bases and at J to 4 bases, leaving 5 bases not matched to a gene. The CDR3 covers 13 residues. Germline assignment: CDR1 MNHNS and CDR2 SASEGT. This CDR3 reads CASSLTGTTEAFF. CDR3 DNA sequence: TGTGCCAGCAGCCTGACAGGGACCACTGAAGCTTTCTTT.

The DNA for the CDR3 is TGTGCCAGCAGTTTTAGTGACAGTATCTATGGCTACACCTTC. This translates into CASSFSDSIYGYTF. This sequence joins TRBV28 and TRBJ1-2, with D possibly TRBD1 on 5 matching bases. The V and J ends lost 3 bases and 4 bases respectively, with 12 bases between them. CDR1 MDHEN and CDR2 SYDVKM come from the germline V gene. The CDR3 covers 14 residues.